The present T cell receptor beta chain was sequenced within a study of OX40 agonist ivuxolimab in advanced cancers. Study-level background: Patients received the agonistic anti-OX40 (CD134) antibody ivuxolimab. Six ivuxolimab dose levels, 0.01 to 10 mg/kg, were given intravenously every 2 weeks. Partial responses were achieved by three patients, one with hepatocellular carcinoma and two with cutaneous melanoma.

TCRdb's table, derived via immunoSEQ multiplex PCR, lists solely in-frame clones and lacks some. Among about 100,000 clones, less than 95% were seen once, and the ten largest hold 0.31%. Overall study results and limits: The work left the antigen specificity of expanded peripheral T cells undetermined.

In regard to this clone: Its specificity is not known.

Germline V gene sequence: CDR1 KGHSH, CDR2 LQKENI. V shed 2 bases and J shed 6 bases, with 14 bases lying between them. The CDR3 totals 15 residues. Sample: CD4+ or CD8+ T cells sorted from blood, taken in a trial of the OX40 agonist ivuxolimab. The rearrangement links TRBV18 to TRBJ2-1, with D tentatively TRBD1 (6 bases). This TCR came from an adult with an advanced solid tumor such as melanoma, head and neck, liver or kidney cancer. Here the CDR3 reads CASSPNREWSNEQFF. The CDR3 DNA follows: TGTGCCAGCTCACCAAACAGGGAGTGGTCCAATGAGCAGTTCTTC.